This record looks at one T cell receptor beta chain sequence and its context. Its target is unknown. Blood and skin TCR RNA was reverse transcribed with alpha and beta constant primers. Amplification of ligated cDNA took four PCR rounds with SP2 and nested alpha and beta constant primers. One entry per CDR3 protein, called by TCRdb with MiXCR from the 5' RACE reads. The sample has about 26,000 distinct CDR3 sequences, around 25% seen once; the top ten hold around 1.9%. Germline CDR1 ENHRY, CDR2 SYGVKD. V was cut by 6 bases and J by 2 bases, with 13 bases left in between. CDR3 length equals 14 residues. Whole blood, roughly 2.6 ml, came from adult healthy volunteers. These data originate in a study of naive and memory T cell subsets. Study-wide results and limits: This RNA-based method may be sensitive to activation-related transcript changes.

This clonotype was sampled from a female donor in good health. J is TRBJ1-2 and V is TRBV10-3; the D is unclear. The CDR3 nucleotides are TGTGCCATCAGAGGACCTACACCAAACTATGGCTACACCTTC. Translating it yields CAIRGPTPNYGYTF.